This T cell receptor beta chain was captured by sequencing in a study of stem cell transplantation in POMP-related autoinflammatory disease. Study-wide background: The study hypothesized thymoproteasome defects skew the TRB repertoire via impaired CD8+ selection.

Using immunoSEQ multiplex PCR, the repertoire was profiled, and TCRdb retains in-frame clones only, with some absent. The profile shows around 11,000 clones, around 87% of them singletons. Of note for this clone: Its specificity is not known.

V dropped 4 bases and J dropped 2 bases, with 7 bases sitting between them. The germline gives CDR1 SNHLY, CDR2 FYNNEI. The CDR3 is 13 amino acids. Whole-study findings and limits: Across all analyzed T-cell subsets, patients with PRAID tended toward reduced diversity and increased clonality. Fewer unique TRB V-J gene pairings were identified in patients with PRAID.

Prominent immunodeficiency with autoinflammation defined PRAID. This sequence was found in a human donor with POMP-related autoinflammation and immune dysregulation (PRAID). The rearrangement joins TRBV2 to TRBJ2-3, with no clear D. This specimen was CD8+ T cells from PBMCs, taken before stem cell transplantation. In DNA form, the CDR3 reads TGTGCCAGCAGTGGGTTGCCCACAGATACGCAGTATTTT. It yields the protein CASSGLPTDTQYF.